This T cell receptor (beta chain) was recorded in a study of cytomegalovirus exposure and HLA in healthy donors. Study conclusions and caveats: When a later analysis was performed, an Asian-associated ancestry cluster reportedly had fewer N-insertions than the approximately 700-donor mean.

This CDR3 is 13 amino acids long. The ends were cut back, 7 bases at V and 1 base at J, with 11 bases in the middle. CDR1 and CDR2 from the germline V gene are MNHNS and SASEGT. Remarks on this clone: Its matching antigen is unknown. Other DNA sequences of this sample code for an identical CDR3.

The PCR contained 60 Vbeta and 13 Jbeta primers. Some clones are missing from TCRdb's copy, which holds only in-frame ones; the method was immunoSEQ multiplex PCR. The data hold about 160,000 clones, with more than 75% observed a single time. J is TRBJ2-7 and V is TRBV6-1; no clear D. The sample was PBMCs. The TCR comes from a man between 18 and 29 years old in good health and CMV-seropositive. The CDR3 protein is CASIGGGSYEQYF. The CDR3, as DNA: TGTGCCAGCATAGGTGGCGGATCCTACGAGCAGTACTTC.